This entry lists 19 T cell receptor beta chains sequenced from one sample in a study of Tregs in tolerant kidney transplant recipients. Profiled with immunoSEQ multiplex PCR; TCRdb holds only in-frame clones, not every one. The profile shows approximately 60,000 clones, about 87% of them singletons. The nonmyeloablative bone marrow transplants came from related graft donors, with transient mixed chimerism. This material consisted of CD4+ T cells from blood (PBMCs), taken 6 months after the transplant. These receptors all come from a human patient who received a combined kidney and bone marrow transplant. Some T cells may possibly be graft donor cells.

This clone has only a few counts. The DNA of the CDR3 is TGTGCCGAAACCACGGCGGCGAGTAGGAATGAGCAGTTCTTC. This encodes CAETTAASRNEQFF. V gene TRBV2 combines with J gene TRBJ2-1; D gene uncertain. Germline V gene lookup returns CDR1 SNHLY and CDR2 FYNNEI. Trimming stripped 11 bases from V and 7 bases from J, with 21 bases between. This CDR3 region has 14 residues.

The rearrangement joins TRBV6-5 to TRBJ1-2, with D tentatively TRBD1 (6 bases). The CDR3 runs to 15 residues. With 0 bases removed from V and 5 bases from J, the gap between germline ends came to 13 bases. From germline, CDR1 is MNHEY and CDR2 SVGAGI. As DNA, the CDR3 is TGTGCCAGCAGTTACTCCGCAGGGGCCTATTATGGCTACACCTTC. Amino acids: CASSYSAGAYYGYTF.

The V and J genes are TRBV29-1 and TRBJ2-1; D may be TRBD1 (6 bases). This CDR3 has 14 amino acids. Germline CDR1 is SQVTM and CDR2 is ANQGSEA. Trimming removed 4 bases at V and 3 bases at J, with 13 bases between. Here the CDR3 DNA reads TGCAGCGTTGGGGCAGGGGCAGGCTACAATGAGCAGTTCTTC. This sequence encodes CSVGAGAGYNEQFF.

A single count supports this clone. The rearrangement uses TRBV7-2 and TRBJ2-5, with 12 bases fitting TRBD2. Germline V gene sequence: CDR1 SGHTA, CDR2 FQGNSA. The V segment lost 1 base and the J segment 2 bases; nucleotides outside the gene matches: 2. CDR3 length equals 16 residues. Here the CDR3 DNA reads TGTGCCAGCAGCTTAGGGACTAGCGGGGAACAAGAGACCCAGTACTTC. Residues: CASSLGTSGEQETQYF.

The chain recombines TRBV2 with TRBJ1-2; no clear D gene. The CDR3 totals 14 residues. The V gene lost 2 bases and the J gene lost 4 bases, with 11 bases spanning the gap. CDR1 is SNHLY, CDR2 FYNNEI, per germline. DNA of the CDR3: TGTGCCAGCAGTGAATCCGTCAGTCCCTATGGCTACACCTTC. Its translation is CASSESVSPYGYTF.

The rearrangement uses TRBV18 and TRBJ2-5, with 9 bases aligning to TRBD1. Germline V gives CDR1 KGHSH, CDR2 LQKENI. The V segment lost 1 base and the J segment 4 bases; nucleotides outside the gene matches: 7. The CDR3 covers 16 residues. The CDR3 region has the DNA TGTGCCAGCTCACCACGTACCTCGGGACAGGGAGAGACCCAGTACTTC. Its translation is CASSPRTSGQGETQYF.

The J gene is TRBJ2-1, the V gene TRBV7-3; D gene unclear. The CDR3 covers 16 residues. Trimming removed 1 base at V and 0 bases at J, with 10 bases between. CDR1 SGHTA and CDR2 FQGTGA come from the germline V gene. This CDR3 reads CASSLIQYPSYNEQFF. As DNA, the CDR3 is TGTGCCAGCAGCTTAATACAGTACCCCTCCTACAATGAGCAGTTCTTC.

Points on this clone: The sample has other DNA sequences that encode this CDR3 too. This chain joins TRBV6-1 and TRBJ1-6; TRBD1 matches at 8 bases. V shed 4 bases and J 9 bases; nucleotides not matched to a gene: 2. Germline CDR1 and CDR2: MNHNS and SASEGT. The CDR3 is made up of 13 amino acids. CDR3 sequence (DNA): TGTGCCAGCAGTGGGACAGGGTTTTCACCCCTCCACTTT. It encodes CASSGTGFSPLHF.

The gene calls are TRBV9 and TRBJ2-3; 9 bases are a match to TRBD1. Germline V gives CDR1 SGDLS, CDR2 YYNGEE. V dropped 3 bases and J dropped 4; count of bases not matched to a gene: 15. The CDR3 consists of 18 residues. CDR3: CASSDQVGTGIGADTQYF. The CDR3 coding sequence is TGTGCCAGCAGCGATCAAGTCGGGACAGGGATTGGGGCAGATACGCAGTATTTT.

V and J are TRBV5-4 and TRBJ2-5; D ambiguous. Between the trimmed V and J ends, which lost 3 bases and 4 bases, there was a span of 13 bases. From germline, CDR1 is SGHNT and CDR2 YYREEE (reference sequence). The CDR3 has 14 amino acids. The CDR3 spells CASSSQSSPETQYF. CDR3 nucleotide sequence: TGTGCCAGCAGCTCCCAATCAAGCCCAGAGACCCAGTACTTC.

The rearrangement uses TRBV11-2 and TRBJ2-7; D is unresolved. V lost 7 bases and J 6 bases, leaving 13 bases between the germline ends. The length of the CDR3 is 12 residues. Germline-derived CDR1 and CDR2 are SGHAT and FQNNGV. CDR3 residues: CASKIDNIEQYF. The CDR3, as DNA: TGTGCCAGCAAAATCGACAATATCGAGCAGTACTTC.

DNA of the CDR3: TGTGCCTGGAGTCATCTTTCGACAGGGGTTACCTATGGCTACACCTTC. As protein: CAWSHLSTGVTYGYTF. The chain couples TRBV30 to TRBJ1-2, with 8 bases that match TRBD1. Trimming at V came to 2 bases and at J to 4 bases, leaving 12 bases not matched to a gene. This CDR3 is built from 16 residues. Germline CDR1 GTSNPN, CDR2 SVGIG (reference sequence).

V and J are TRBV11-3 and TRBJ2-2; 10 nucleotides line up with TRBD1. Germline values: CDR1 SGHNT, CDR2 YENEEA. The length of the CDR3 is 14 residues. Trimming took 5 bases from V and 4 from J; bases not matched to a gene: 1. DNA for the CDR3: TGTGCCAGCAGCCGGGACAGGGGCACCGGGGAGCTGTTTTTT. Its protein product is CASSRDRGTGELFF.

DNA for the CDR3: TGTGCCAGCAGCCAAGTCCGTTCCTCTGGAAACACCATATATTTT. It codes for CASSQVRSSGNTIYF. The genes are TRBV4-2 and TRBJ1-3; D unresolved. Germline V gene lookup returns CDR1 LGHNA and CDR2 YNFKEQ. The CDR3 is 15 amino acids. V dropped 1 base and J dropped 0 bases, with 7 bases sitting between them.

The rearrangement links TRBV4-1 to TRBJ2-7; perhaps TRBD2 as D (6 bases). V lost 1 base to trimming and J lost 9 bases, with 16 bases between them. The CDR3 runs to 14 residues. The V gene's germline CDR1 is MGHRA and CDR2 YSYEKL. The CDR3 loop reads CASSQGSRRDGQYF. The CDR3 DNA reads TGCGCCAGCAGCCAAGGGTCCAGGCGGGACGGGCAGTACTTC.

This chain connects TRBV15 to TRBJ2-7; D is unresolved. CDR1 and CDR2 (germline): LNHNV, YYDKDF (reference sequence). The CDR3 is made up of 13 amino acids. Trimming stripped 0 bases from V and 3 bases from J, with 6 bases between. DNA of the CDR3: TGTGCCACCAGCAGAGATTCGGGCTACGAGCAGTACTTC. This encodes CATSRDSGYEQYF.

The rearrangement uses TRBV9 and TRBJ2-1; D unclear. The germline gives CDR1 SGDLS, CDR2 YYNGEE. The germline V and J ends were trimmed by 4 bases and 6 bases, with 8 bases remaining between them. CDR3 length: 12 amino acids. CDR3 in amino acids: CASSPYLNEQFF. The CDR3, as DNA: TGTGCCAGCAGCCCCTACCTCAATGAGCAGTTCTTC.

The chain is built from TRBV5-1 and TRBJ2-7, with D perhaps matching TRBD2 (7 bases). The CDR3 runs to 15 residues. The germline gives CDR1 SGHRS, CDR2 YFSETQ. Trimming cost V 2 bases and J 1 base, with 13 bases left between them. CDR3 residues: CASSLSGGRSYEQYF. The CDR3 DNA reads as TGCGCCAGCAGCTTATCGGGGGGCCGGTCCTACGAGCAGTACTTC.

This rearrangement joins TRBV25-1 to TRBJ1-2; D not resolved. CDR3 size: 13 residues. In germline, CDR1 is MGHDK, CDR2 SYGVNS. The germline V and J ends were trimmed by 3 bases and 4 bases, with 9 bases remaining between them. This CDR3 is CASSEWGGYGYTF. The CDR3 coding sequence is TGTGCCAGCAGTGAGTGGGGAGGCTATGGCTACACCTTC.